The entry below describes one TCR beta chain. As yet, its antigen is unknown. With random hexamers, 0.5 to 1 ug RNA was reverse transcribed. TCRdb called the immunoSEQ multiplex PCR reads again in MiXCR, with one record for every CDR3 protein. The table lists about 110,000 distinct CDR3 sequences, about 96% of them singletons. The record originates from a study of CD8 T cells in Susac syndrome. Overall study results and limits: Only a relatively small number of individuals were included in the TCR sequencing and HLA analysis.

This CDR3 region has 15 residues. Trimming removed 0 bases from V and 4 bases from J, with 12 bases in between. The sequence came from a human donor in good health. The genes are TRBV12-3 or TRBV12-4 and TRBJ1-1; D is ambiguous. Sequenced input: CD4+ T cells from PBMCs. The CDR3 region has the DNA TGTGCCAGCAGTTTAGCGTCCATGAGTGCCACTGAAGCTTTCTTT. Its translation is CASSLASMSATEAFF.